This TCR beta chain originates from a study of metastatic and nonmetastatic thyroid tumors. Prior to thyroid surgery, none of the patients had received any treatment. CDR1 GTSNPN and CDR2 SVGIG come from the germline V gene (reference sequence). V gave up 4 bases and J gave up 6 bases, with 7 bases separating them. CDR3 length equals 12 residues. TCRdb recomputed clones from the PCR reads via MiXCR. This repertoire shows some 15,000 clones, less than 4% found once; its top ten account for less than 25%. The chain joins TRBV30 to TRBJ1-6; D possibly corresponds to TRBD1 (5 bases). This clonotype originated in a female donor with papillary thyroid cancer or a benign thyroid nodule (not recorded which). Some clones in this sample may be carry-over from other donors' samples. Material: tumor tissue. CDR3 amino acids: CAWTRVNSPLHF. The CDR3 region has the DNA TGTGCCTGGACCAGGGTTAATTCACCCCTCCACTTT. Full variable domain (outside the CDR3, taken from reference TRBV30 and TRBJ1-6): SQTIHQWPATLVQPVGSPLSLECTVEGTSNPNLYWYRQAAGRGLQLLFYSVGIGQISSEVPQNLSASRPQDRQFILSSKKLLLSDSGFYLCAWTRVNSPLHFGNGTRLTVT.